This TCR beta chain was documented in a study of shared clonotypes between healthy human individuals. This clone has just one count. CDR1 is MDHEN and CDR2 is SYDVKM in the germline V gene. Trimming removed 9 bases at V and 3 bases at J, with 5 bases between. This CDR3 is built from 10 residues. The repertoire was sequenced with immunoSEQ multiplex PCR; TCRdb's copy has only in-frame clones and lacks some. The sample lists about 380,000 clones, roughly 96% seen once, with 0.32% in the top ten. The rearrangement uses TRBV28 and TRBJ1-1; D gene uncertain. This receptor was taken from a man aged 25-45 years in good health. Sequencing was carried out using memory CD8+ T cells sorted from blood. The subset was: CD45RO+ cells pooled with CCR7-negative TemRA cells. The CDR3 is CASGYTEAFF. CDR3 sequence (DNA): TGTGCCAGTGGGTACACTGAAGCTTTCTTT.